Shown below are 29 T cell receptor beta chains from a single sample sequenced in a study of regulatory T cells in long-lasting Graves disease. Construction of the TCR beta libraries employed iRepertoire HTBI primers in conjunction with Arm-PCR of CDR3 regions. Each CDR3 protein gets one entry after TCRdb re-called the multiplex PCR reads with MiXCR. The sample consists of roughly 450,000 distinct CDR3 sequences, 20% to 30% of them appearing once. Noted time point: persistent/refractory GD, antithyroid drugs over 5 years with positive TRAb. RNA isolated from PBMCs was used to make the TCR library. The sequences come from peripheral blood mononuclear cells (PBMCs), collected when the disease was refractory, from a patient treated with antithyroid drugs. The receptor source for this set is a female donor with Graves disease.

The chain employs TRBV19 and TRBJ2-7, with D possibly being TRBD2 (6 bases). The ends were cut back, 0 bases at V and 7 bases at J, with 13 bases in the middle. Germline values: CDR1 LNHDA, CDR2 SQIVND (reference sequence). The CDR3 runs 14 residues. The CDR3, as DNA: TGTGCCAGTAGTATAGAGGAGGGGAGGACGGAGCAGTACTTC. Its translation: CASSIEEGRTEQYF.

In its sample, this clonotype was seen a few times. The rearrangement links TRBV15 to TRBJ2-7; either TRBD1 or TRBD2 may supply D (5 bases each). Germline V gene sequence: CDR1 LNHNV, CDR2 YYDKDF (reference sequence). The V gene lost 0 bases and the J gene lost 2 bases, with 11 bases spanning the gap. There are 15 residues in the CDR3. This chain's CDR3 is CATSRDRGDPYEQYF. The DNA for the CDR3 is TGTGCCACCAGCAGAGATCGAGGGGACCCCTACGAGCAGTACTTC.

This chain connects TRBV5-6 to TRBJ2-1, with D perhaps given as TRBD1 or TRBD2 (5 bases each). The CDR3 runs to 15 residues. Germline CDR1 is SGHDT and CDR2 is YYEEEE. Trimming cost V 5 bases and J 0 bases, with 12 bases left between them. The CDR3 nucleotides read TGTGCCAGCAGTCCCCTCGGGGCCTCCTACAATGAGCAGTTCTTC. Translating it yields CASSPLGASYNEQFF.

The chain recombines TRBV5-1 with TRBJ2-1; D gene uncertain. Trimming took off 0 bases at V and 6 bases at J, with 7 bases between the two ends. CDR1 and CDR2 (germline): SGHRS, YFSETQ. This CDR3 contains 13 residues. The CDR3 loop is CASSLEPGNEQFF. The CDR3 coding sequence is TGCGCCAGCAGCTTGGAGCCGGGCAATGAGCAGTTCTTC.

The chain employs TRBV20-1 and TRBJ1-1; D unclear. V gave up 4 bases and J gave up 3 bases, with 15 bases separating them. The V gene's germline CDR1 is DFQATT and CDR2 SNEGSKA (reference sequence). The CDR3 runs 14 residues. Written as DNA, the CDR3 is TGCAGTGCTACAAAACAGTTTTCCGACACTGAAGCTTTCTTT. Its protein product is CSATKQFSDTEAFF.

This sequence joins TRBV19 and TRBJ2-2; TRBD1 matches 7 bases. Trimming took 4 bases from V and 8 from J; bases not matched to a gene: 4. The germline V gene has CDR1 LNHDA and CDR2 SQIVND (reference sequence). CDR3 length: 13 amino acids. The CDR3 DNA reads as TGTGCCAGTAGTAGGACAGGATCGGGGGAGCTGTTTTTT. Translation gives CASSRTGSGELFF.

A single count supports this clonotype. A junction end diverges from the germline sequence, so it may reflect a read error. This chain links TRBV7-2 with TRBJ2-2; possible D gene TRBD2, 5 bases. Germline V gene lookup returns CDR1 SGHTA and CDR2 FQGNSA. This CDR3 is 16 amino acids long. The CDR3 bases are TGTGCTAGCAGCCCGGGGTGGTCAACGAACACCGGGGAGCTGTTTTTT. Translating gives CASSPGWSTNTGELFF.

About this clonotype itself: Since no conserved phenylalanine or tryptophan closes the CDR3, a read error is the likely cause. The rearrangement uses TRBV27 and TRBJ2-6; TRBD1 is a possible D gene (5 bases). Trimming stripped 9 bases from V and 1 base from J, with 10 bases between. Germline assignment: CDR1 MNHEY and CDR2 SMNVEV (reference sequence). The CDR3 contains 14 residues. Here the CDR3 DNA reads TGTGCCAGTAGACAGTTGTCTGGGGCCAACGTCCTGACTTCC. It translates to CASRQLSGANVLTS.

Concerning this clonotype itself: This may come from a read error, since a much larger clone is one base off. The CDR3 reads CAGSITAYEQYF. In DNA form, the CDR3 reads TGTGCCGGCAGCATCACAGCCTACGAGCAGTACTTC. The gene calls are TRBV12-3 or TRBV12-4 and TRBJ2-7; the D is unclear. CDR3 size: 12 residues.

This clonotype was detected many times. The DNA for the CDR3 is TGCGCCAGCAGCCACCCGGGACAGGGGGACGAGCAGTACTTC. It translates to CASSHPGQGDEQYF. This chain connects TRBV5-1 to TRBJ2-7, with 11 bases matching TRBD1. V lost 4 bases to trimming and J lost 5 bases; unmatched junction nucleotides: 5. Germline V gene sequence: CDR1 SGHRS, CDR2 YFSETQ. There are 14 residues in the CDR3.

The chain couples TRBV30 to TRBJ2-2, with 7 bases fitting TRBD1. CDR1 and CDR2 (germline): GTSNPN, SVGIG (reference sequence). After removal of 2 bases from V and 4 bases from J, the junction contained 7 bases not matched to a gene. The CDR3 contains 15 residues. Here the CDR3 DNA reads TGTGCCTGGAGTCCTCAGACAGGGCGCACCGGGGAGCTGTTTTTT. Encoded protein: CAWSPQTGRTGELFF.

This clonotype occurred many times. The chain has TRBV3-1 and TRBJ2-5, with D tentatively TRBD2 (5 bases). Trimming removed 5 bases from V and 2 bases from J, with 12 bases in between. CDR1 is LGHDT, CDR2 YNNKEL, per germline (reference sequence). CDR3 length: 14 amino acids. CDR3 loop: CASSSGLVQETQYF. CDR3 nucleotide sequence: TGTGCCAGCAGCTCCGGACTCGTACAAGAGACCCAGTACTTC.

As regards this clonotype: Mismatch with germline at one junction end may stem from a read error. This chain connects TRBV11-3 to TRBJ1-2; perhaps TRBD1 as D (5 bases). Looked up from germline, CDR1 is SGHNT and CDR2 is YENEEA. CDR3 length: 15 residues. CDR3 region: CTSRMIRGRRYGYTF. The CDR3 DNA reads TGTACCAGCAGGATGATAAGGGGACGGAGATATGGCTACACCTTC.

The chain has TRBV20-1 and TRBJ1-1; possible D gene TRBD1, 5 bases. The germline CDR1 and CDR2 sequences are DFQATT and SNEGSKA (reference sequence). The CDR3 loop spans 15 amino acids. The V gene lost 4 bases and the J gene lost 5 bases, with 20 bases spanning the gap. The CDR3 sequence is CSATPGRDKSTEAFF. The CDR3 DNA is TGCAGTGCTACCCCGGGCAGGGATAAGTCGACTGAAGCTTTCTTT.

The chain couples TRBV18 to TRBJ2-2; 9 bases align to TRBD1. CDR3 length: 14 residues. Trimming took 4 bases from V and 5 from J; bases not matched to a gene: 2. Germline CDR1 reads KGHSH; CDR2 reads LQKENI. The CDR3 DNA follows: TGTGCCAGCTCACGGACAGGGGAGACCGGGGAGCTGTTTTTT. It codes for CASSRTGETGELFF.

This clonotype was picked up a small number of times. The rearrangement joins TRBV2 to TRBJ2-5; the D call may be TRBD1 or TRBD2 (5 bases each). This CDR3 has 14 residues. Germline loops: CDR1 SNHLY, CDR2 FYNNEI. V lost 9 bases and J lost 2, with 16 bases in between. The CDR3 sequence: CASKPGPTQETQYF. CDR3 DNA sequence: TGTGCCAGTAAACCGGGACCAACACAAGAGACCCAGTACTTC.

The rearrangement joins TRBV25-1 to TRBJ1-6, with D unclear. Germline V CDR1 and CDR2: MGHDK, SYGVNS. Trimming cost V 7 bases and J 0 bases, with 10 bases left between them. The CDR3 runs 15 residues. Here the CDR3 DNA reads TGTGCCAGCACCGTCGGAGTCTCCTATAATTCACCCCTCCACTTT. Protein product: CASTVGVSYNSPLHF.

V usage is TRBV6-9 and J usage is TRBJ1-1; D call uncertain. Per the germline V gene, CDR1 is MNHGY and CDR2 is SVAAGI. V lost 4 bases and J lost 5, with 11 bases in between. The CDR3 extends over 13 amino acids. The CDR3 DNA reads TGTGCCAGCAGTTCGCTGTTCGATACTGAAGCTTTCTTT. It encodes CASSSLFDTEAFF.

This clonotype was observed many times. This chain uses TRBV2 with TRBJ2-6, with D perhaps being TRBD1 or TRBD2 (6 bases each). The CDR3 runs to 16 residues. Between the trimmed V and J ends, which lost 6 bases and 0 bases, there was a span of 12 bases. CDR1 and CDR2 (germline): SNHLY, FYNNEI. CDR3 DNA sequence: TGTGCCAGCAGCAGGGGACTGAGCTCTGGGGCCAACGTCCTGACTTTC. Protein product: CASSRGLSSGANVLTF.

The table lists this clonotype with a few counts. V usage is TRBV7-9 and J usage is TRBJ1-5; D remains ambiguous. V gave up 2 bases and J gave up 4 bases, with 9 bases separating them. Germline CDR1 reads SEHNR; CDR2 reads FQNEAQ (reference sequence). The CDR3 sequence is 14 residues long. The CDR3 coding sequence is TGTGCCAGCAGCTTAATCGAGCCAAATCAGCCCCAGCATTTT. Amino acid sequence: CASSLIEPNQPQHF.

This clonotype has more than one count but fewer than ten. The V call is TRBV7-9, the J call TRBJ2-2; D is unclear. Trimming removed 6 bases at V and 2 bases at J, with 7 bases between. Per germline, CDR1 SEHNR and CDR2 FQNEAQ (reference sequence). This CDR3 is 13 amino acids long. The CDR3 protein is CASSKGNTGELFF. The DNA of the CDR3 is TGTGCCAGCAGTAAGGGCAACACCGGGGAGCTGTTTTTT. The variable domain in full, with the rest retrieved from reference TRBV7-9 and TRBJ2-2, is DTGVSQNPRHKITKRGQNVTFRCDPISEHNRLYWYRQTLGQGPEFLTYFQNEAQLEKSRLLSDRFSAERPKGSFSTLEIQRTEQGDSAMYLCASSKGNTGELFFGEGSRLTVL.

This clonotype was seen ten or more times. The chain joins TRBV5-1 to TRBJ2-7; 8 positions agree with TRBD1. This CDR3 has 13 amino acids. CDR1 and CDR2 (germline): SGHRS, YFSETQ. The V and J ends lost 6 bases and 2 bases, in that order; junction bases with no gene match: 4. For the CDR3, the DNA is TGCGCCAGCACGGACAGGGCAACCTACGAGCAGTACTTC. This translates into CASTDRATYEQYF.

V usage is TRBV2 and J usage is TRBJ2-2; 7 positions agree with TRBD2. Germline V gene data show CDR1 as SNHLY and CDR2 as FYNNEI. The V gene end was trimmed by 6 bases and the J gene end by 7 bases; junction bases not matched to a gene: 5. The CDR3 contains 13 residues. CDR3 in amino acids: CASRTPSGGELFF. The CDR3 nucleotides are TGTGCCAGCAGAACCCCTAGCGGCGGGGAGCTGTTTTTT.

The V call is TRBV24-1, the J call TRBJ2-7, with 10 bases lining up with TRBD2. Germline CDR1 reads KGHDR; CDR2 reads SFDVKD. V shed 3 bases and J 1 base; nucleotides not matched to a gene: 2. The CDR3 extends over 15 amino acids. CDR3 protein: CATSDPTSGSYEQYF. DNA for the CDR3: TGTGCCACCAGTGATCCGACTAGCGGGTCCTACGAGCAGTACTTC.

As regards this clonotype: A single base separates this from a much larger clone, so it may be a read error. The chain employs TRBV28 and TRBJ2-7, with D tentatively TRBD1 (5 bases). CDR3 size: 13 residues. Deletions cut 3 bases from V and 8 bases from J, with 14 bases between. Germline CDR1 is MDHEN and CDR2 is SYDVKM. CDR3 protein: CASSFRGIGKQYF. For the CDR3, the DNA is TGTGCCAGCAGTTTTAGGGGAATAGGCAAGCAGTACTTC.

This rearrangement joins TRBV27 to TRBJ2-7; D is undetermined. In germline, CDR1 is MNHEY, CDR2 SMNVEV (reference sequence). This CDR3 comprises 14 residues. V was shortened by 6 bases and J by 3 bases, with 15 bases between the two germline ends. Here the CDR3 DNA reads TGTGCCAGCAGGATCCTCGCGGCCGACTACGAGCAGTACTTC. As protein: CASRILAADYEQYF.

This clonotype showed up many times. The chain couples TRBV2 to TRBJ2-7; D is undetermined. The V gene's germline CDR1 is SNHLY and CDR2 FYNNEI. The V gene lost 3 bases and the J gene lost 2 bases, with 11 bases spanning the gap. The CDR3 totals 14 residues. The CDR3 DNA follows: TGTGCCAGCAGTGAGCCGGTCCCTACCTACGAGCAGTACTTC. It translates to CASSEPVPTYEQYF.

The chain is built from TRBV5-1 and TRBJ2-7; D may be TRBD2 (5 bases). Germline CDR1 reads SGHRS; CDR2 reads YFSETQ. The CDR3 is 13 amino acids. Trimming removed 4 bases from V and 1 base from J, with 9 bases in between. CDR3 nucleotides: TGCGCCAGCAGCCCCGGGATTTCCTACGAGCAGTACTTC. Translation: CASSPGISYEQYF.

This clonotype was counted only a few times. The chain couples TRBV20-1 to TRBJ1-1; 9 bases are shared with TRBD1. The CDR3 consists of 11 residues. J lost 5 bases, V lost 6 bases, and 1 base had no gene match. Germline V lookup: CDR1 DFQATT, CDR2 SNEGSKA (reference sequence). The DNA for the CDR3 is TGCAGTGCCGGACAGGGGACTGAAGCTTTCTTT. It yields the protein CSAGQGTEAFF.